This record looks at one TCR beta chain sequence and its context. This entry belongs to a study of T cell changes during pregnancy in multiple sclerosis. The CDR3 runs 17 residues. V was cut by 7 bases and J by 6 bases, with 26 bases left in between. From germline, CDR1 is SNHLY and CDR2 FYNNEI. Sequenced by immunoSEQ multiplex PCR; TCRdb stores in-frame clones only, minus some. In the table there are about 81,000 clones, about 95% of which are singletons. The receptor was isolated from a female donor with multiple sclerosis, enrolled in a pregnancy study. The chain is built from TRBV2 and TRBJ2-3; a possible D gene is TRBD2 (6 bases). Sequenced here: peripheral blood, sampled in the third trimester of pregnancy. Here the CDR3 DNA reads TGTGCCAGCACAGGGAGGATAGACGTTGGGTCGCGGGATACGCAGTATTTT. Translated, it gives CASTGRIDVGSRDTQYF.